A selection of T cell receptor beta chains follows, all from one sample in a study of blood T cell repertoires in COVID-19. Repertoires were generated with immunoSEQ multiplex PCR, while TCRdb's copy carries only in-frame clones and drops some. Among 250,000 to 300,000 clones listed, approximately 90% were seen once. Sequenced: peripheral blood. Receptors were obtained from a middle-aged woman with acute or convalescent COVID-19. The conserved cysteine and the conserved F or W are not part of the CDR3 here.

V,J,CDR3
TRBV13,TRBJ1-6,ASSLQGSSYNSPLH
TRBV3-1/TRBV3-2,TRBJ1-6,ASSLGQGVSPLH
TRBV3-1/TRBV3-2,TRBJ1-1,ASSPSAGTEAF
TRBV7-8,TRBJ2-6,ASSLLIAGYSGANVLT
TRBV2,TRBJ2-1,ASSVRTSGHEQF
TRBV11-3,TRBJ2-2,ASSLVYQGNTGELF
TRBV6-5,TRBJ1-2,ASSYSTGVGIYGYT
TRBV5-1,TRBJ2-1,ASSLSPRDSYNEQF
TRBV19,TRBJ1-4,ASSIDQGASNEKLF
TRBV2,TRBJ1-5,ASSWDRTLSNQPQH
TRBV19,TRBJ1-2,ASKRDNYGYT
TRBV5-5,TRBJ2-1,ASSLRDNPYNEQF
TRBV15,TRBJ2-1,ATSSSRGSYNEQF
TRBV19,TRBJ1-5,ASSMGTGVGNQPQH
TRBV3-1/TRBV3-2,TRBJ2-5,ASSQEVAGGLETQY
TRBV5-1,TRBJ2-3,ASSLDLGGTDTQY
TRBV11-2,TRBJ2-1,ASSTRDRSYNEQF
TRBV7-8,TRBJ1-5,ASSLATGTHSNQPQH
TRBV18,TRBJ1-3,ASSPRQGETGNTIY
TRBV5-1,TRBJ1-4,ASSLVSTGQGTEKLF
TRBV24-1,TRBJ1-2,ATSEAGPYGYT
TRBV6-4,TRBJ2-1,ASSELAGSNNEQF
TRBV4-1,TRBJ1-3,ASSLTSGFRGNTIY
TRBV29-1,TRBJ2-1,SVVPQGTYNEQF
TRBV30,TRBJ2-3,AWNPLGQFTDTQY
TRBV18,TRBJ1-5,ASSPFSGTGSYQPQH
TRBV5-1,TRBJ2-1,ASSSRSGINEQF
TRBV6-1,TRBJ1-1,ASSENSVGNTEAF
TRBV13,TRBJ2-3,ASSLGLSGGYPTDTQY
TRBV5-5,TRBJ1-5,ASSWEGAVNQPQH
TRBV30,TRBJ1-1,ALSGGLMNTEAF
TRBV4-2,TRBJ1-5,ASSHPPGTGGGDNQPQH
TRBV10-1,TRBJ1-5,ASSDLSPQGQIFNQPQH
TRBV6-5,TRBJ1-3,ASRGQSSSGNTIY